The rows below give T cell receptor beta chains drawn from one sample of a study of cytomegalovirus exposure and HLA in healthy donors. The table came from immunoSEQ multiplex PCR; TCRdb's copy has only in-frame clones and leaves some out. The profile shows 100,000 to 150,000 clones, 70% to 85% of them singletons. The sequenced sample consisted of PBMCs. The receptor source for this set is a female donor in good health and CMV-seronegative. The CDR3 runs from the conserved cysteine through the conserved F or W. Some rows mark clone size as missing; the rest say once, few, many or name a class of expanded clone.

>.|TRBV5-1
CASSLMASGSTDTQYF
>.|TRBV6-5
CASSRTSSAEFF
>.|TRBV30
CAWSGPLAGGERETQYF
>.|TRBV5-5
CASNTGISYEQYF
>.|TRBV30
CAWSGTRKTQYF
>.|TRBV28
CASSGRAKNIQYF
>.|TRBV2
CASSGQINYGYTF
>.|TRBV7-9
CASSVDRGNEKLFF
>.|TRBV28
CASSETGSSYEQYF
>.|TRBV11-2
CASSYAPTYNEQFF
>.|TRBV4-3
CASSQEGWSDGYTF
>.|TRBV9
CASSLSGLSSYNEQFF
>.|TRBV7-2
CASSSLPGTPYNEQFF
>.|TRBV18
CASSFGTGNQPQHF
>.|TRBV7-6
CASSLVQSTGELFF
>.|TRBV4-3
CASSRVLWRPNEKLFF
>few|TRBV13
CASSFRGLLYEQYF
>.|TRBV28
CASISSYNEQFF
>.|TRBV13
CASSLTSGRSYNEQFF
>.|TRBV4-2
CASSHGDRELKPQHF
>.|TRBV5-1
CASRSDSNQPQHF
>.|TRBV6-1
CASSEGFSGGLETQYF
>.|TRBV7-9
CASKEDRQQFF
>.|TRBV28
CASSLRVVSGNTIYF
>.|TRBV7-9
CASSLNEGGPTEAFF
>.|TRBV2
CASSPGLAGYNEQFF
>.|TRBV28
CASSFPRTRGEQYF